These T cell receptor beta chains were read from a single sample in a study of blood T cells in healthy people across ages. MiXCR was run by TCRdb on the 5' RACE reads, yielding one entry per CDR3 protein. This table holds over 700,000 distinct CDR3 sequences, approximately 25% found once. The same data also went into a second study, on T cells of mothers and their children.

Sample: blood. The receptor set was obtained from a boy between 10 and 17 years old in good health. CDR3s include the opening cysteine and the closing phenylalanine or tryptophan. D genes are given only for firm matches. Part of the rows lack a size; the others show once, few, many or a class for expanded clones.

15 TRBD1 TRBJ1-5 TRBV6-6 - CASSYVRDRDQPQHF TGTGCCAGCAGTTACGTTCGGGACAGGGATCAGCCCCAGCATTTT
14 - TRBJ2-1 TRBV6-1 - CASSDEQGLNEQFF TGTGCCAGCAGTGACGAACAAGGATTGAATGAGCAGTTCTTC
14 - TRBJ1-5 TRBV7-2 - CASSSRVSNQPQHF TGTGCCAGCAGCTCCAGGGTTAGCAATCAGCCCCAGCATTTT
15 - TRBJ2-3 TRBV24-1 few CATSDLDQRTDTQYF TGTGCCACCAGTGATTTAGACCAGCGCACAGATACGCAGTATTTT
18 - TRBJ2-3 TRBV20-1 few CSAWGAGDWRVGTDTQYF TGCAGTGCTTGGGGGGCGGGAGACTGGCGCGTGGGCACAGATACGCAGTATTTT
16 TRBD1 TRBJ1-5 TRBV7-8 few CASSLRGLRGNQPQHF TGTGCCAGCAGCCTCAGGGGGCTGAGAGGCAATCAGCCCCAGCATTTT
15 - TRBJ2-5 TRBV4-2 - CASSLAKGSQETQYF TGTGCCAGCAGCCTCGCGAAAGGTAGCCAAGAGACCCAGTACTTC
13 TRBD1 TRBJ1-2 TRBV6-4 few CASIQGQYYGYTF TGTGCCAGCATACAGGGACAGTACTATGGCTACACCTTC
15 - TRBJ1-1 TRBV3-1 - CASSQGGPANTEAFF TGTGCCAGCAGCCAAGGGGGCCCGGCGAACACTGAAGCTTTCTTT
14 - TRBJ2-3 TRBV28 once CASSFLSGTDTQYF TGTGCCAGCAGTTTCCTGAGCGGCACAGATACGCAGTATTTT
15 - TRBJ2-1 TRBV4-2 - CASSQGGSGNNEQFF TGTGCCAGCAGCCAAGGAGGATCTGGCAACAATGAGCAGTTCTTC
14 TRBD2 TRBJ2-1 TRBV28 few CASSSTSGSLEQFF TGTGCCAGCAGTTCGACTAGCGGGAGCCTTGAGCAGTTCTTC
13 - TRBJ2-5 TRBV6-5 - CASRLVVQETQYF TGTGCCAGCCGGCTGGTTGTCCAAGAGACCCAGTACTTC
16 - TRBJ1-2 TRBV7-9 - CASSRRQTANSYGYTF TGTGCCAGCAGCAGGCGACAGACCGCTAACAGCTATGGCTACACCTTC
16 TRBD1 TRBJ1-1 TRBV10-2 - CASSAAGGRRSTEAFF TGCGCCAGCAGTGCAGCAGGGGGGCGTAGGAGCACTGAAGCTTTCTTT
14 TRBD1 TRBJ2-4 TRBV6-2/TRBV6-3 - CASSPLRQGNIQYF TGTGCCAGCAGTCCCTTAAGACAGGGGAACATTCAGTACTTC
15 TRBD1 TRBJ1-1 TRBV7-9 - CASSLGGTGGSEAFF TGTGCCAGCAGCTTAGGAGGGACAGGGGGCTCTGAAGCTTTCTTT
16 TRBD1 TRBJ2-4 TRBV6-5 - CASSIDSVKGANIQYF TGTGCCAGCAGCATAGACAGTGTTAAGGGGGCAAACATTCAGTACTTC
15 - TRBJ2-1 TRBV7-3 few CASSLDTGPYNEQFF TGTGCCAGCAGCTTGGACACGGGCCCCTACAATGAGCAGTTCTTC
13 - TRBJ1-1 TRBV24-1 few CATSRTENTEAFF TGTGCCACCAGCAGGACAGAGAACACCGAAGCTTTCTTT
16 TRBD2 TRBJ2-3 TRBV28 few CASSAILAGDSDTQYF TGTGCCAGCAGTGCCATACTAGCGGGAGATTCAGATACGCAGTATTTT
15 TRBD2 TRBJ2-7 TRBV28 - CASSLWGTREGEQYF TGTGCCAGCAGTTTATGGGGGACTAGGGAGGGCGAGCAGTACTTC
12 - TRBJ1-4 TRBV13 few CASSSQNEKLFF TGTGCCAGCAGCTCCCAAAATGAAAAACTGTTTTTT
15 TRBD2 TRBJ2-3 TRBV4-3 few CASSKTSGGWNTQYF TGCGCCAGCAGCAAGACTAGCGGGGGTTGGAATACGCAGTATTTT
17 TRBD2 TRBJ2-5 TRBV29-1 few CSVETGIAGGLGETQYF TGCAGCGTTGAAACGGGAATAGCGGGAGGTCTGGGAGAGACCCAGTACTTC
13 - TRBJ2-3 TRBV24-1 - CDTSDLLKDTQYF TGTGACACCAGTGATTTGCTGAAAGATACGCAGTATTTT
13 - TRBJ1-4 TRBV7-9 few CASSAPEGPELFF TGTGCCAGCAGCGCCCCTGAGGGCCCCGAACTGTTTTTT
15 TRBD2 TRBJ2-2 TRBV6-1 few CASSQTSGGTGELFF TGTGCCAGCAGTCAGACTAGCGGGGGGACCGGGGAGCTGTTTTTT
14 TRBD2 TRBJ2-7 TRBV3-1 - CASSQRRGTYEQYF TGTGCCAGCAGCCAAAGGCGGGGGACTTACGAGCAGTACTTC
15 - TRBJ2-5 TRBV28 few CASSLSTLIGETQYF TGTGCCAGCAGTTTAAGCACATTGATCGGAGAGACCCAGTACTTC
15 - TRBJ2-7 TRBV29-1 - CSVEEPGPSRDEQYF TGCAGCGTTGAAGAACCGGGACCATCACGGGACGAGCAGTACTTC
16 TRBD1 TRBJ1-2 TRBV3-1 - CASSQTPGQGRSGYTF TGTGCCAGCAGCCAGACCCCGGGACAGGGGAGAAGCGGCTACACCTTC